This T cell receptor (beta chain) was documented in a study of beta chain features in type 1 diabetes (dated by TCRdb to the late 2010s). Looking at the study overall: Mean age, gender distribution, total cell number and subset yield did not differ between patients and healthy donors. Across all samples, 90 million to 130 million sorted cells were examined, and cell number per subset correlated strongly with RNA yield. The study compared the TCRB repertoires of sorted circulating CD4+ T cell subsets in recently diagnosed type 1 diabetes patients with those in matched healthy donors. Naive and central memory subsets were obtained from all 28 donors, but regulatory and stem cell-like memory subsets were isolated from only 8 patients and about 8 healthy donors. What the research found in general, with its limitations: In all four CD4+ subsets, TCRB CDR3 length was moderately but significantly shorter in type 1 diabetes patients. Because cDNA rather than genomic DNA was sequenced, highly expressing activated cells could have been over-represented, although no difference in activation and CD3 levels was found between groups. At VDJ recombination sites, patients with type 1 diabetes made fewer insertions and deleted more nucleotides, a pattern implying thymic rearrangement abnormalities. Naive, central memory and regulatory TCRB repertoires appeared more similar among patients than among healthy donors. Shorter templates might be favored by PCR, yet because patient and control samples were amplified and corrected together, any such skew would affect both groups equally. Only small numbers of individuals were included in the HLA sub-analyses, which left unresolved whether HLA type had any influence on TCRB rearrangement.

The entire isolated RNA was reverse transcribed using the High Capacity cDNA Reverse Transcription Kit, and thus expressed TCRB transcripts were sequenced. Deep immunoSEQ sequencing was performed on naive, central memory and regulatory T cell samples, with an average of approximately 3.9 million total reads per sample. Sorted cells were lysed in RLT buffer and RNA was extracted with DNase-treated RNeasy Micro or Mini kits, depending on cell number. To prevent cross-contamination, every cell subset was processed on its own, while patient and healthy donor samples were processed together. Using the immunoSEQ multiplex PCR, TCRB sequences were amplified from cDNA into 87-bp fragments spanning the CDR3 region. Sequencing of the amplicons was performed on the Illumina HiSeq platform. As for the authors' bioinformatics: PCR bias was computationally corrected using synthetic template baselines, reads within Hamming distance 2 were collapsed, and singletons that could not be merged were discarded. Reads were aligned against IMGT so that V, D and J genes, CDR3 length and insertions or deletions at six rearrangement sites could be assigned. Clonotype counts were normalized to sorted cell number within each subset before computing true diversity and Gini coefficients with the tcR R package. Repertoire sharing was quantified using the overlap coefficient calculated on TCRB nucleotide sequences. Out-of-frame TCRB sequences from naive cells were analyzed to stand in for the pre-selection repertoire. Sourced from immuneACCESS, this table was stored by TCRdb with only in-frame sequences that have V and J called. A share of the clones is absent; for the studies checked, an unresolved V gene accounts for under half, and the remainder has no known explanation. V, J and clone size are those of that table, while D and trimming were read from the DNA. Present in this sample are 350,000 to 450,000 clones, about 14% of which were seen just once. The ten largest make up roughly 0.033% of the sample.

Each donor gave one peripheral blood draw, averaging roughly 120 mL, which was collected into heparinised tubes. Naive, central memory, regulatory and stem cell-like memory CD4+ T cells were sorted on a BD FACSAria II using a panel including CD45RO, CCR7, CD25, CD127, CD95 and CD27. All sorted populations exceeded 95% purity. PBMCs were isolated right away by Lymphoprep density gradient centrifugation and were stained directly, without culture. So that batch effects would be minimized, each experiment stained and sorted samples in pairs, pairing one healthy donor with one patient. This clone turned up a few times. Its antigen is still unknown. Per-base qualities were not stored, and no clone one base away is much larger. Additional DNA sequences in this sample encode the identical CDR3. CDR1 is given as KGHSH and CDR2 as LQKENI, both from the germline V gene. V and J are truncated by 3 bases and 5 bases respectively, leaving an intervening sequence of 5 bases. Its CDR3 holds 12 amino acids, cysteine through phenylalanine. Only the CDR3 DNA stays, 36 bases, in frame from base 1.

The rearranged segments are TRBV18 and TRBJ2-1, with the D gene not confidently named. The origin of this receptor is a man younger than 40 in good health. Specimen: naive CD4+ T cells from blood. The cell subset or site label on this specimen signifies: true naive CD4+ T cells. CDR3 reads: CASSPGHNEQFF. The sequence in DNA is TGTGCCAGCTCACCCGGGCACAATGAGCAGTTCTTC.